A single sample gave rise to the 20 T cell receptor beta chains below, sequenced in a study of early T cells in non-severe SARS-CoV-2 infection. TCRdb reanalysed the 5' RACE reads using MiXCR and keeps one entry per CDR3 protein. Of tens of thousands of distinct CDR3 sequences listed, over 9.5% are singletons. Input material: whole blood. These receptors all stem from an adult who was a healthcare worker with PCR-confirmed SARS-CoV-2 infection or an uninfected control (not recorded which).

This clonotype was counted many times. CDR3 in amino acids: CASSTGFSNEQFF. The CDR3 DNA sequence: TGTGCCAGCAGTACAGGGTTTTCAAATGAGCAGTTCTTC. This chain connects TRBV7-3 to TRBJ2-1; weak D call: TRBD1 (6 bases). The V and J ends lost 6 bases and 7 bases respectively, with 13 bases between them. This CDR3 has 13 amino acids. Per germline, CDR1 SGHTA and CDR2 FQGTGA.

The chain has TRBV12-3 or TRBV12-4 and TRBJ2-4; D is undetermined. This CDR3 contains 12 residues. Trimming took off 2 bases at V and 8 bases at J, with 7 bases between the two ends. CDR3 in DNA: TGTGCCAGCAGTTTACGTCCAGACATTCAGTACTTC. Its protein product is CASSLRPDIQYF.

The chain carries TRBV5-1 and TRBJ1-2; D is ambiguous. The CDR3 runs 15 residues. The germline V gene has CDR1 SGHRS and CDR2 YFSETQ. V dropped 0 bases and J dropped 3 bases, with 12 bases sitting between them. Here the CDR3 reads CASSLARNPHYGYTF. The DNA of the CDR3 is TGCGCCAGCAGCTTGGCGCGGAACCCTCACTATGGCTACACCTTC.

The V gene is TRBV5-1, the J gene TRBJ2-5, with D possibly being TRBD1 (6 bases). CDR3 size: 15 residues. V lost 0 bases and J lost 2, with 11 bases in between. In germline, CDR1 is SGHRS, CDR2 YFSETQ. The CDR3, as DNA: TGCGCCAGCAGCTTGGTCAGGGGAAGGCAAGAGACCCAGTACTTC. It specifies CASSLVRGRQETQYF.

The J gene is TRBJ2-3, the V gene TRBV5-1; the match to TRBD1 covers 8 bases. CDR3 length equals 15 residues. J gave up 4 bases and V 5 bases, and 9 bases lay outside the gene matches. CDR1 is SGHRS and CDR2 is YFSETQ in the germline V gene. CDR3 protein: CASRPQGASADTQYF. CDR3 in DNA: TGCGCCAGCAGGCCTCAGGGGGCGTCGGCAGATACGCAGTATTTT.

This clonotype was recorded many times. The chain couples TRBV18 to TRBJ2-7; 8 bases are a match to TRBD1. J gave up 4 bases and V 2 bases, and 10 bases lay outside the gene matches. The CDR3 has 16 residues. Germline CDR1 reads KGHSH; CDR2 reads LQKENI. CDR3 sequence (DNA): TGTGCCAGCTCACCAGCCCGACAGGGGCCAAGGTACGAGCAGTACTTC. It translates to CASSPARQGPRYEQYF.

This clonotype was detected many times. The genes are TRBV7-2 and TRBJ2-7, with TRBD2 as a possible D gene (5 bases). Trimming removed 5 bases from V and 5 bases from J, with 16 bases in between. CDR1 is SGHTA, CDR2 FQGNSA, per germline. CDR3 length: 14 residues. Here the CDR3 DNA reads TGTGCCAGCAGCCACGGGGTAGCGACCCACGAGCAGTACTTC. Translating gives CASSHGVATHEQYF.

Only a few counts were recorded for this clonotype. CDR3 sequence: CASSPNPGLAGNTGELFF. CDR3 coding DNA: TGTGCCAGCAGCCCCAATCCGGGACTAGCGGGGAACACCGGGGAGCTGTTTTTT. The rearrangement links TRBV3-1 to TRBJ2-2; TRBD2 matches 12 bases. The V gene end was trimmed by 4 bases and the J gene end by 1 base; junction bases not matched to a gene: 7. CDR3 size: 18 residues. The germline V gene encodes CDR1 LGHDT and CDR2 YNNKEL (reference sequence).

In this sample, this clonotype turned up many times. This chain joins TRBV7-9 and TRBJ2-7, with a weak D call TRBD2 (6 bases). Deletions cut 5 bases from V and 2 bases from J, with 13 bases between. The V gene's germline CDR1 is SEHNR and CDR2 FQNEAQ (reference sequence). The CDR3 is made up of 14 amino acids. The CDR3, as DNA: TGTGCCAGCAGCGGAGGGACGGCCGCCTACGAGCAGTACTTC. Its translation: CASSGGTAAYEQYF.

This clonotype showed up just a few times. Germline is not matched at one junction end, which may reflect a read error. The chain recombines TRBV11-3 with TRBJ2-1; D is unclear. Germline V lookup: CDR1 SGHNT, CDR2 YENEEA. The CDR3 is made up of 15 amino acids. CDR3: CVSSPESSGNNEQFF. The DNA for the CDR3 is TGTGTCAGCAGCCCCGAGTCCTCAGGTAACAATGAGCAGTTCTTC.

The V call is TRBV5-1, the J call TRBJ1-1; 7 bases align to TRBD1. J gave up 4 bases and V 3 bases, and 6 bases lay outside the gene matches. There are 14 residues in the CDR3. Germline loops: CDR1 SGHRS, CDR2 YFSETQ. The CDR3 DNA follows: TGCGCCAGCAGCTCTAATGCAGGGGGCACTGAAGCTTTCTTT. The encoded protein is CASSSNAGGTEAFF.

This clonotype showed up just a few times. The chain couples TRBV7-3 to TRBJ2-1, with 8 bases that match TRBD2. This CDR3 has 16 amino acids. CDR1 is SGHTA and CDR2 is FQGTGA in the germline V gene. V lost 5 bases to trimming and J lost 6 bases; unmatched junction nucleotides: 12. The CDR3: CASSTGGTRWGNEQFF. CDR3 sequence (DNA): TGTGCCAGCAGCACCGGCGGGACTAGGTGGGGCAATGAGCAGTTCTTC.

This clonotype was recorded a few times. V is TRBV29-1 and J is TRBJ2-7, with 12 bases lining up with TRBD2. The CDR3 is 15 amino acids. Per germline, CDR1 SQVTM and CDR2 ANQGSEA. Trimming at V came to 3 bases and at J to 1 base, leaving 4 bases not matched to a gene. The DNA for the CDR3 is TGCAGCGTTGAGCTACTAGCGGGGGGTTCCTACGAGCAGTACTTC. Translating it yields CSVELLAGGSYEQYF.

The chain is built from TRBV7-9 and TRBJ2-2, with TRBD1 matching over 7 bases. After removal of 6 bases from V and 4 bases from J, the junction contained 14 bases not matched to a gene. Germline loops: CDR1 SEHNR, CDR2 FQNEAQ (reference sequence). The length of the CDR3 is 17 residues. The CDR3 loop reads CASRTWATGVFTGELFF. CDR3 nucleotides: TGTGCCAGCAGGACCTGGGCCACAGGGGTGTTCACCGGGGAGCTGTTTTTT.

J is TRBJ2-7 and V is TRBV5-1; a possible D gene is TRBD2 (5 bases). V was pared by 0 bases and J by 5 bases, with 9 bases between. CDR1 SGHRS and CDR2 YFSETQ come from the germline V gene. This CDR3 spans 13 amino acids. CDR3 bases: TGCGCCAGCAGCTTGGTTCCCGGGAACGAGCAGTACTTC. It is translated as CASSLVPGNEQYF.

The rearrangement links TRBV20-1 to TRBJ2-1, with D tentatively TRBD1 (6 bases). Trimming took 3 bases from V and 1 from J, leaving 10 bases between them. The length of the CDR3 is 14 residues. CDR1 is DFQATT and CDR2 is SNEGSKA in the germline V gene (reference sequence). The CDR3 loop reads CSASETGSYNEQFF. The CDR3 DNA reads TGCAGTGCTAGTGAGACAGGATCCTACAATGAGCAGTTCTTC.

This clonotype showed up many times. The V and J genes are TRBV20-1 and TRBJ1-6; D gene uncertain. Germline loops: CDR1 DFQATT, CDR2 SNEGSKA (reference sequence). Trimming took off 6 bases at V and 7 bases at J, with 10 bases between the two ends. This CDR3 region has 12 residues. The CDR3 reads CSAGGNNSPLHF. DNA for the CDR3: TGCAGTGCGGGAGGGAACAATTCACCCCTCCACTTT.

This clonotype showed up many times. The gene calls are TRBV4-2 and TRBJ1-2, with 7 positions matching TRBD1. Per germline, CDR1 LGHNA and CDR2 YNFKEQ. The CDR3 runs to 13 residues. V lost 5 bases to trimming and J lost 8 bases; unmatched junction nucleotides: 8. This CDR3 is CASSTETGRGYTF. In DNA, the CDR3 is TGTGCCAGCAGCACCGAGACAGGGCGCGGCTACACCTTC.

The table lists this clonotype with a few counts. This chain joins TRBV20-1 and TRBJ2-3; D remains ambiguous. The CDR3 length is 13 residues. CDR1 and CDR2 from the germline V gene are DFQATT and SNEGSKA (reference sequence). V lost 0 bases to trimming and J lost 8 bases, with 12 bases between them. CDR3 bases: TGCAGTGCTAGAGATGGATCCTTATCTACGCAGTATTTT. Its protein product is CSARDGSLSTQYF.

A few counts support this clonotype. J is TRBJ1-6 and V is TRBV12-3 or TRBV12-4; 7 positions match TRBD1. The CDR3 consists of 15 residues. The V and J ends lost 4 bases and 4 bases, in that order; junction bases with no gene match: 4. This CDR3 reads CASSSHRGYNSPLHF. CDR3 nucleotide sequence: TGTGCCAGCAGTTCCCACAGGGGTTATAATTCACCCCTCCACTTT.